The rows below give T cell receptor beta chains drawn from one sample of a study of blood T cell repertoires in COVID-19. TCRdb's copy holds only in-frame clones and misses some; the assay was immunoSEQ multiplex PCR. The data contain about 320,000 clones, around 90% of them seen just once; the ten biggest clones take up about 5%. The sequenced sample was PBMCs or T cells enriched from blood (not recorded which). The receptors come from a man aged 55 to 69 who had recovered from COVID-19. Each CDR3 is given with its conserved first and last residue. A D gene is named only where the DNA matches it firmly. The listing skips clone size in some rows; elsewhere it reads once, few, many or a size class.

clone size	D gene	J gene	V gene	CDR3 DNA	CDR3 protein
.	.	TRBJ2-5	TRBV13	TGTGCCAGCAGCTCCCGGGTTCAAGAGACCCAGTACTTC	CASSSRVQETQYF
.	.	TRBJ2-3	TRBV19	TGTGCCAGTAGTCCGGGACTTTACCCTTTCACAGATACGCAGTATTTT	CASSPGLYPFTDTQYF
once	.	TRBJ2-1	TRBV5-1	TGCGCCAGCAGCTTGGCTAGCGAGTTATACAATGAGCAGTTCTTC	CASSLASELYNEQFF
.	TRBD1	TRBJ2-7	TRBV27	TGTGCCAGCAGTACCCGACAGGGGGCGGGTGAGCAGTACTTC	CASSTRQGAGEQYF
.	.	TRBJ2-4	TRBV6-2/TRBV6-3	TGTGCCAGCAGTCGTGGTCCGGGGTGGCAAAACATTCAGTACTTC	CASSRGPGWQNIQYF
.	.	TRBJ1-5	TRBV2	TGTGCCAGCAGTCTAGTGAGGGCCGGGGGCAATCAGCCCCAGCATTTT	CASSLVRAGGNQPQHF
.	TRBD1	TRBJ1-2	TRBV3-1/TRBV3-2	TGTGCCAGCAGCCACGGACAGGGGGTCTATGGCTACACCTTC	CASSHGQGVYGYTF
.	.	TRBJ2-1	TRBV9	TGTGCCAGCAGCTCGCGAGAGACTTACAATGAGCAGTTCTTC	CASSSRETYNEQFF
.	TRBD1	TRBJ1-4	TRBV4-1	TGCGCCAGCAGCCAGGGACAGTGGTCTGAGTACGAAAAACTGTTTTTT	CASSQGQWSEYEKLFF
.	TRBD1	TRBJ1-5	TRBV18	TGTGCCAGCTCACCTCGAGCGGACAGGGGCAATCAGCCCCAGCATTTT	CASSPRADRGNQPQHF
.	TRBD2	TRBJ2-1	TRBV5-1	TGCGCCAGCAGCTTGATCGCGGGAGAGGTGGGCGGTGAGCAGTTCTTC	CASSLIAGEVGGEQFF
once	TRBD2	TRBJ2-7	TRBV4-2	TGTGCCAGCAGCCAAGGATTCGTAGCGGGAAGCTACGAGCAGTACTTC	CASSQGFVAGSYEQYF
.	.	TRBJ1-2	TRBV2	TGTGCCAGCAGTGAATATACAGCCAACTATGGCTACACCTTC	CASSEYTANYGYTF
.	TRBD2	TRBJ2-1	TRBV9	TGTGCCAGCAGCGTATACGGGGGGAATGAGCAGTTCTTC	CASSVYGGNEQFF
.	.	TRBJ2-7	TRBV10-1	TGCGCCAGCAGTCAAGGACAAGGCTACGAGCAGTACTTC	CASSQGQGYEQYF
.	TRBD1	TRBJ1-2	TRBV5-4	TGTGCCAGCAGCTTGGAAAGACAGGGGAGTGGCTACACCTTC	CASSLERQGSGYTF
.	TRBD2	TRBJ2-1	TRBV6-6	TGTGCCAGCACGGGACTAGCGGATGTAAATGAGCAGTTCTTC	CASTGLADVNEQFF
.	TRBD1	TRBJ1-5	TRBV28	TGTGCCAGCAGTCCGGGACAGGGAGGTTTTCAGCCCCAGCATTTT	CASSPGQGGFQPQHF
.	TRBD2	TRBJ2-7	TRBV5-1	TGCGCCAGCAGTAATACAGCGGGGTACGAGCAGTACTTC	CASSNTAGYEQYF
.	.	TRBJ2-7	TRBV7-2	TGTGCCAGCAGCTTAGGGGGCCGGCGCTACGAGCAGTACTTC	CASSLGGRRYEQYF
.	.	TRBJ2-7	TRBV4-2	TGTGCCAGCAGTGGTAGCAGGGACTTCCCCTACGAGCAGTACTTC	CASSGSRDFPYEQYF
.	TRBD2	TRBJ2-3	TRBV5-4	TGTGCCAGCAGCCGAACAACGGGACTAGCAAAAGATACGCAGTATTTT	CASSRTTGLAKDTQYF
.	.	TRBJ2-7	TRBV7-9	TGTGCCAGCAGCTCTCAAGCCAGCGGCCCATCCGGGGACGAGCAGTACTTC	CASSSQASGPSGDEQYF
.	.	TRBJ1-4	TRBV9	TGTGCCAGCAGCGACCGGGCGGGGTTTAATGAAAAACTGTTTTTT	CASSDRAGFNEKLFF
.	.	TRBJ2-1	TRBV28	TGTGCCAGCAGTTTACCCGTTAACAATGAGCAGTTCTTC	CASSLPVNNEQFF
.	.	TRBJ1-1	TRBV5-1	TGCGCCAGCAGCTCTCAGGGAGGGAACACTGAAGCTTTCTTT	CASSSQGGNTEAFF
.	TRBD2	TRBJ2-3	TRBV3-1/TRBV3-2	TGTGCCAGCAGCCACGCTAGCGGAGCAGATACGCAGTATTTT	CASSHASGADTQYF
.	TRBD1	TRBJ1-2	TRBV28	TGTGCCAGCAGCACGGGACAGAATAACTATGGCTACACCTTC	CASSTGQNNYGYTF
.	TRBD2	TRBJ2-5	TRBV11-3	TGTGCCAGCAGCCTGGGGACTAGCGCTCAAGAGACCCAGTACTTC	CASSLGTSAQETQYF
.	TRBD1	TRBJ2-4	TRBV4-1	TGCGCCAGCAGCCAAGGACAGGACAGGGTAAACATTCAGTACTTC	CASSQGQDRVNIQYF
.	TRBD1	TRBJ1-4	TRBV5-1	TGCGCCAGCAGGCGAGGACAGGGGGCAACTAATGAAAAACTGTTTTTT	CASRRGQGATNEKLFF
.	.	TRBJ2-5	TRBV18	TGTGCCAGCTCACCACCAGGGAGGTCGGAGACCCAGTACTTC	CASSPPGRSETQYF
.	TRBD1	TRBJ2-1	TRBV3-1/TRBV3-2	TGTGCCAGCAGCCCAAATCCGGGACAGGGAGTCAATGAGCAGTTCTTC	CASSPNPGQGVNEQFF
.	TRBD1	TRBJ1-2	TRBV23-1	TGCGCCCACCCCCCCGACAGGGGGACGGGGGGCTACACCTTC	CAHPPDRGTGGYTF
.	.	TRBJ1-2	TRBV6-6	TGTGCCAGCAGTTACCAGGAAACAAACTATGGCTACACCTTC	CASSYQETNYGYTF
.	.	TRBJ2-2	TRBV18	TGTGCCAGCTCACCTACCAGGGTAGGGCCGACCGGGGAGCTGTTTTTT	CASSPTRVGPTGELFF
.	TRBD1	TRBJ1-2	TRBV2	TGTGCCAGCAGGGACAGGGGGCTGGGTGGCTACACCTTC	CASRDRGLGGYTF
.	.	TRBJ1-5	TRBV12-5	TGTGCTAGTGGTAAGTTACGCGGCCCCCTGGGCAATCAGCCCCAGCATTTT	CASGKLRGPLGNQPQHF
.	.	TRBJ1-5	TRBV29-1	TGCAGTGCTACGGGGGGCGTTGGCAATCAGCCCCAGCATTTT	CSATGGVGNQPQHF
.	.	TRBJ1-1	TRBV7-9	TGTGCCAGCAGCTTTCCAGGCGACACTGAAGCTTTCTTT	CASSFPGDTEAFF